This entry lists 24 T cell receptor beta chains sequenced from one sample in a study of T cell repertoires in cytomegalovirus infection. In TCRdb, the reads were re-called with MiXCR into one record per CDR3 protein. The table has roughly 500,000 distinct CDR3 sequences, roughly a third seen once; the top ten hold 17%. No antigen has been identified for these receptors. The starting material was cultured PBMCs, obtained from culture after CMV antigen stimulation. These receptors were obtained from a human donor in good health (CMV status not recorded). Some clones in this sample may be carry-over from other donors' samples.

The V and J genes are TRBV7-2 and TRBJ2-3; D is unclear. The CDR3 is 13 amino acids. The V gene's germline CDR1 is SGHTA and CDR2 FQGNSA. Trimming cost V 0 bases and J 5 bases, with 6 bases left between them. CDR3 sequence reads: CASSLASVDTQYF. CDR3 nucleotides: TGTGCCAGCAGCTTAGCTTCGGTAGATACGCAGTATTTT.

This clonotype was counted ten times or more. This chain links TRBV6-5 with TRBJ2-3; possibly TRBD2 for D (6 bases). The CDR3 runs 21 residues. In germline, CDR1 is MNHEY, CDR2 SVGAGI. V was shortened by 0 bases and J by 0 bases, with 25 bases between the two germline ends. The CDR3: CASSYSIGGVVGTSSTDTQYF. For the CDR3, the DNA is TGTGCCAGCAGTTACTCGATCGGAGGGGTAGTGGGGACGTCTAGCACAGATACGCAGTATTTT.

The gene calls are TRBV4-3 and TRBJ2-7; no clear D gene. V gave up 0 bases and J gave up 0 bases, with 9 bases separating them. This CDR3 is 15 amino acids long. The germline V gene has CDR1 LGHNA and CDR2 YSLEER. CDR3 amino acids: CASSQERWGSYEQYF. CDR3 nucleotide sequence: TGCGCCAGCAGCCAAGAAAGGTGGGGCTCCTACGAGCAGTACTTC.

This clonotype has only a few counts. The rearrangement uses TRBV11-1 and TRBJ2-7; 9 bases line up with TRBD1. Germline V CDR1 and CDR2: SGHAT, FQDESV (reference sequence). The length of the CDR3 is 15 residues. With V trimmed by 1 base and J by 2 bases, 3 bases remained unmatched. CDR3 sequence: CASSLGDRVTYEQYF. In nucleotides, the CDR3 is TGTGCCAGCAGCTTAGGGGACAGGGTAACCTACGAGCAGTACTTC.

This chain joins TRBV20-1 and TRBJ2-7; 7 bases are a match to TRBD1. The CDR3 spans 16 residues. The V segment lost 0 bases and the J segment 2 bases; nucleotides outside the gene matches: 10. CDR1 and CDR2 (germline): DFQATT, SNEGSKA (reference sequence). CDR3 bases: TGCAGTGCTAGAGATAACGACAGGGTGAGGACCTACGAGCAGTACTTC. This gives the protein CSARDNDRVRTYEQYF.

This rearrangement joins TRBV20-1 to TRBJ1-1, with 7 bases aligning to TRBD1. The J segment lost 1 base and the V segment lost 7 bases, leaving 6 bases of the junction unmatched. CDR3 length equals 13 residues. Germline V gene sequence: CDR1 DFQATT, CDR2 SNEGSKA (reference sequence). In nucleotides, the CDR3 is TGCAGTGTGGTCGGACAGGAGAACACTGAAGCTTTCTTT. This encodes CSVVGQENTEAFF.

The V gene is TRBV7-3, the J gene TRBJ1-2; weak D call: TRBD1 (5 bases). V lost 4 bases to trimming and J lost 3 bases, with 21 bases between them. The CDR3 consists of 17 residues. Germline values: CDR1 SGHTA, CDR2 FQGTGA. This CDR3 reads CASSSLGQVKGYYGYTF. As DNA, the CDR3 is TGTGCCAGCAGCTCCCTGGGGCAGGTGAAGGGGTACTATGGCTACACCTTC.

The chain joins TRBV12-5 to TRBJ1-1, with TRBD1 matching over 9 bases. The CDR3 loop spans 12 amino acids. V shed 3 bases and J 11 bases; nucleotides not matched to a gene: 4. Per the germline V gene, CDR1 is LGHNT and CDR2 is FRNRAP. The chain's CDR3 is CASGFPDRGAFF. In nucleotides, the CDR3 is TGTGCTAGTGGTTTTCCGGACAGGGGCGCTTTCTTT. The full variable domain, with the rest looked up from reference TRBV12-5 and TRBJ1-1, is DARVTQTPRHKVTEMGQEVTMRCQPILGHNTVFWYRQTMMQGLELLAYFRNRAPLDDSGMPKDRFSAEMPDATLATLKIQPSEPRDSAVYFCASGFPDRGAFFGQGTRLTVV.

This clonotype was observed many times. The chain uses TRBV7-2 and TRBJ2-3; TRBD2 matches at 11 bases. V gave up 0 bases and J gave up 5 bases; unmatched junction bases: 7. Per germline, CDR1 SGHTA and CDR2 FQGNSA. CDR3 length equals 17 residues. This chain's CDR3 is CASSLASGRAAGDTQYF. As DNA, the CDR3 is TGTGCCAGCAGCTTAGCTAGCGGGAGGGCCGCTGGAGATACGCAGTATTTT.

This clonotype was detected only a few times. The chain joins TRBV10-3 to TRBJ1-4, with 7 bases fitting TRBD1. CDR3 length: 14 residues. Trimming took 6 bases from V and 4 from J; bases not matched to a gene: 5. Germline V gives CDR1 ENHRY, CDR2 SYGVKD. CDR3 protein: CAIRGQSLNEKLFF. The CDR3, as DNA: TGTGCCATCAGGGGACAGAGTCTTAATGAAAAACTGTTTTTT.

This clonotype has at least ten counts. The rearrangement uses TRBV7-2 and TRBJ1-2, with D possibly being TRBD1 (5 bases). Germline loops: CDR1 SGHTA, CDR2 FQGNSA. Trimming took 5 bases from V and 2 from J, leaving 15 bases between them. This CDR3 comprises 15 residues. CDR3 loop: CASSAEAGPNYGYTF. The CDR3 DNA sequence: TGTGCCAGCAGCGCAGAGGCAGGGCCCAACTATGGCTACACCTTC.

The J gene is TRBJ2-7, the V gene TRBV24-1; 8 bases are shared with TRBD1. Trimming cost V 5 bases and J 2 bases; bases outside gene matches: 1. From germline, CDR1 is KGHDR and CDR2 SFDVKD. The CDR3 has 13 amino acids. The CDR3 DNA sequence: TGTGCCACCAGTGCGACAGGGGCCTACGAGCAGTACTTC. Translated, it gives CATSATGAYEQYF.

This clonotype turned up a few times. The junction departs from germline at one end; a sequencing error may be responsible. J is TRBJ2-1 and V is TRBV4-2; 8 bases map to TRBD2. The CDR3 runs 12 residues. Looked up from germline, CDR1 is LGHNA and CDR2 is YNFKEQ. This chain's CDR3 is CASSQAGDEQFF. CDR3 in DNA: TGTGCCAGCAGTCAAGCGGGAGACGAGCAGTTCTTC.

This chain connects TRBV4-3 to TRBJ2-5; 10 bases are shared with TRBD1. CDR3 length: 16 amino acids. Germline trimming cut 4 bases from V and 5 bases from J; bases unmatched to any gene: 10. Per germline, CDR1 LGHNA and CDR2 YSLEER. The CDR3 bases are TGCGCCAGCAGCCTTTTACCGGGACAGGGGCGGGAGACCCAGTACTTC. Its translation: CASSLLPGQGRETQYF.

This clonotype has a handful of counts. The V call is TRBV25-1, the J call TRBJ1-2, with 7 bases lining up with TRBD1. Per germline, CDR1 MGHDK and CDR2 SYGVNS. Losses at the gene ends were 4 bases for V and 5 bases for J; bases not matched to a gene: 7. The CDR3 is 14 residues long. In DNA form, the CDR3 reads TGTGCCAGCAGTGGTGAGGGGGCTGGTTATGGCTACACCTTC. Its translation: CASSGEGAGYGYTF.

In its sample, this clonotype was seen a few times. V usage is TRBV27 and J usage is TRBJ1-1, with a possible D match to TRBD1 (5 bases). The CDR3 runs 14 residues. CDR1 is MNHEY, CDR2 SMNVEV, per germline (reference sequence). The V end lost 6 bases, the J end lost 0 bases, and 11 bases lay between the germline ends. The CDR3 DNA reads TGTGCCAGCAGACGACAGCTCATGAACACTGAAGCTTTCTTT. It specifies CASRRQLMNTEAFF.

The rearrangement joins TRBV5-1 to TRBJ1-2; D not resolved. This CDR3 region has 16 residues. Germline V gene lookup returns CDR1 SGHRS and CDR2 YFSETQ. Between the trimmed V and J ends, which lost 4 bases and 4 bases, there was a span of 20 bases. CDR3 region: CASSPLDEFSPYGYTF. The CDR3 DNA reads TGCGCCAGCAGCCCCCTCGATGAATTTTCTCCCTATGGCTACACCTTC.

This clonotype was recorded a few times. J is TRBJ2-7 and V is TRBV5-5; 7 positions agree with TRBD2. J gave up 2 bases and V 0 bases, and 5 bases lay outside the gene matches. Per the germline V gene, CDR1 is SGHKS and CDR2 is YYEKEE (reference sequence). The CDR3 is 15 amino acids. The chain's CDR3 is CASSLVGTITYEQYF. CDR3 coding DNA: TGTGCCAGCAGCTTGGTTGGGACTATTACCTACGAGCAGTACTTC.

On this clonotype itself: The junction and the germline gene differ at one end; a read error may be behind it. Here the CDR3 reads CSVEGQQNYGYTF. The CDR3 DNA reads as TGCAGCGTAGAAGGACAGCAGAACTATGGCTACACCTTC. This chain joins TRBV29-1 and TRBJ1-2; D might be TRBD1 (6 bases). Germline CDR1 and CDR2: SQVTM and ANQGSEA. The CDR3 is made up of 13 amino acids.

The chain employs TRBV19 and TRBJ2-1, with a possible D match to TRBD1 (5 bases). This CDR3 has 15 residues. The germline V gene encodes CDR1 LNHDA and CDR2 SQIVND (reference sequence). The V and J ends lost 4 bases and 3 bases respectively, with 13 bases between them. The chain's CDR3 is CASSTYDSGYNEQFF. Here the CDR3 DNA reads TGTGCCAGTAGTACCTATGACAGTGGCTACAATGAGCAGTTCTTC. Together with reference TRBV19 and TRBJ2-1, the CDR3 gives the full variable domain: DGGITQSPKYLFRKEGQNVTLSCEQNLNHDAMYWYRQDPGQGLRLIYYSQIVNDFQKGDIAEGYSVSREKKESFPLTVTSAQKNPTAFYLCASSTYDSGYNEQFFGPGTRLTVL.

Written as DNA, the CDR3 is TGTGCCAGCAGTGTAGGGAACACCGGGGAGCTGTTTTTT. Translation: CASSVGNTGELFF. The chain is built from TRBV27 and TRBJ2-2; D gene uncertain. In germline, CDR1 is MNHEY, CDR2 SMNVEV (reference sequence). The CDR3 contains 13 residues. Trimming left V 5 bases short and J 1 base short, with 5 bases between.

The rearrangement joins TRBV2 to TRBJ2-3; D ambiguous. This CDR3 spans 13 amino acids. V lost 4 bases and J 2 bases, leaving 7 bases between the germline ends. Germline V gene data show CDR1 as SNHLY and CDR2 as FYNNEI. The CDR3 nucleotides read TGTGCCAGCAGTGGTTGGGACACAGATACGCAGTATTTT. Amino acid sequence: CASSGWDTDTQYF.

This clonotype was seen a handful of times. The chain carries TRBV20-1 and TRBJ1-6, with a tentative D call TRBD1 (5 bases). CDR1 and CDR2 from the germline V gene are DFQATT and SNEGSKA (reference sequence). Trimming removed 4 bases from V and 6 bases from J, with 7 bases in between. This CDR3 comprises 12 residues. CDR3 DNA sequence: TGCAGTGCTACGGACACTAATTCACCCCTCCACTTT. Amino acids: CSATDTNSPLHF.

This clonotype showed up just a few times. The gene calls are TRBV7-4 and TRBJ1-1, with D unclear. V shed 3 bases and J shed 1 base, with 9 bases lying between them. In germline, CDR1 is SGHVT, CDR2 SQSDAQ. The CDR3 has 14 residues. CDR3 in DNA: TGTGCCAGCAGCTTGCTGGGTGCGAACACTGAAGCTTTCTTT. Translated: CASSLLGANTEAFF.